This is a list of T cell receptor beta chains from one sample in a study of blood T cell repertoires in COVID-19. This table comes from immunoSEQ multiplex PCR, and its TCRdb copy is limited to in-frame clones, with some not included. The sample carries about 190,000 clones, 85% to 90% recorded once. Specimen: peripheral blood. The receptor source for this set is a man aged 40-55 years with active or convalescent COVID-19. Each CDR3 is given with its conserved first and last residue. The D gene is left open where the match is weak. A clone size is listed for some rows: how often the clone was seen (once, few, many), or a class if it is expanded.

V	size	D	J	DNA	CDR3
TRBV27	NA	TRBD1	TRBJ1-1	TGTGCCAGCAGTTTATTAGGACAGGGGGTCACTGAAGCTTTCTTT	CASSLLGQGVTEAFF
TRBV6-5	NA	NA	TRBJ1-1	TGTGCCAGCAGTCCTACAGGGAAGAACACTGAAGCTTTCTTT	CASSPTGKNTEAFF
TRBV7-9	NA	TRBD2	TRBJ2-7	TGTGCCAGCAGCTTTGGACTAGCCACCTACGAGCAGTACTTC	CASSFGLATYEQYF
TRBV2	NA	NA	TRBJ1-3	TGTGCCAGCAGAGCCTCGGGTGCCGGAAACACCATATATTTT	CASRASGAGNTIYF
TRBV5-4	NA	TRBD2	TRBJ2-1	TGTGCCAGCAGCTTGGCTAGCGGGAGTTCAAATGAGCAGTTCTTC	CASSLASGSSNEQFF
TRBV28	NA	NA	TRBJ1-4	TGTGCCAGCGTAACCGGTCATGAAAAACTGTTTTTT	CASVTGHEKLFF
TRBV5-1	once	TRBD1	TRBJ2-1	TGCGCCAGCAGCGGGGGGACAGGGTCCGGCAATGAGCAGTTCTTC	CASSGGTGSGNEQFF
TRBV19	NA	TRBD1	TRBJ2-4	TGTGCCAGTAGTACCTCCCTCGGACAGGGGGCTAAAAACATTCAGTACTTC	CASSTSLGQGAKNIQYF
TRBV4-1	NA	TRBD2	TRBJ2-1	TGCGCCAGCGGCCAAGTCCTCGAGGGGAGGGGCTACAATGAGCAGTTCTTC	CASGQVLEGRGYNEQFF
TRBV18	NA	NA	TRBJ1-1	TGTGCCAGCTCAACGGGAGGCGCGGTGATGAACACTGAAGCTTTCTTT	CASSTGGAVMNTEAFF
TRBV6-2/TRBV6-3	once	TRBD2	TRBJ2-1	TGTGCCAGCAGTTACTCGCCAAGCGGGGGCATTTACAATGAGCAGTTCTTC	CASSYSPSGGIYNEQFF
TRBV7-2	NA	NA	TRBJ2-3	TGTGCCAGCAGCCTTATAATGGGCCTCGCTCCGCAGTATTTT	CASSLIMGLAPQYF
TRBV7-3	NA	TRBD2	TRBJ2-2	TGTGCCAGCAGCTTAAGCGGGGGGGCTACCGGGGAGCTGTTTTTT	CASSLSGGATGELFF
TRBV5-4	NA	TRBD1	TRBJ1-1	TGTGCCAGCAGCTCATCCGGGACAGGGCTAGAGAACACTGAAGCTTTCTTT	CASSSSGTGLENTEAFF
TRBV7-9	NA	TRBD1	TRBJ1-4	TGTGCCAGCAGCTCAGGGGGCATGGCTAATGAAAAACTGTTTTTT	CASSSGGMANEKLFF
TRBV6-5	NA	NA	TRBJ2-1	TGTGCCAGCAGTCGGGACACGGTCTTCAATGAGCAGTTCTTC	CASSRDTVFNEQFF
TRBV5-1	NA	TRBD1	TRBJ2-7	TGCGCCAGCAGCTGGGGAGCCAAGGGACAGGGGTTTAGCGAGCAGTACTTC	CASSWGAKGQGFSEQYF
TRBV7-9	NA	NA	TRBJ1-5	TGTGCCAGCAGCTCGGACACTAGCAATCAGCCCCAGCATTTT	CASSSDTSNQPQHF
TRBV27	NA	TRBD2	TRBJ2-5	TGTGCCAGCAGGACTAGCGCACAAGAGACCCAGTACTTC	CASRTSAQETQYF
TRBV28	NA	TRBD1	TRBJ1-1	TGTGCCAGCAGTGACCCCGGGACAGTGAACACTGAAGCTTTCTTT	CASSDPGTVNTEAFF
TRBV10-3	few	NA	TRBJ1-1	TGTGCCATCAGTGAGTCATCCGAGGAAGCTTTCTTT	CAISESSEEAFF
TRBV30	NA	TRBD1	TRBJ2-5	TGTGCCTGGAGACCAGGGGGCGCCAGAGAGACCCAGTACTTC	CAWRPGGARETQYF
TRBV1	few	NA	TRBJ2-2	TGCACCAGCAGCCAAGGTAGCGGGGGACTACTCGCGAACACCGGGGAGCTGTTTTTT	CTSSQGSGGLLANTGELFF
TRBV24-1	NA	NA	TRBJ2-2	TGTGCCACCAGTGCGGTCCAACCGAACACCGGGGAGCTGTTTTTT	CATSAVQPNTGELFF
TRBV21-1	NA	NA	TRBJ1-5	TGTGCCAGCAGCCTTGGCAGGACTTATAGCAATCAGCCCCAGCATTTT	CASSLGRTYSNQPQHF
TRBV28	NA	TRBD1	TRBJ1-4	TGTGCCAGCATTAGAGGGGGCCTGCGGGAAAAACTGTTTTTT	CASIRGGLREKLFF
TRBV4-1	NA	TRBD1	TRBJ1-1	TGCGCCAGCAGCCAAGCGGGACAGGGAGGCACTGAAGCTTTCTTT	CASSQAGQGGTEAFF
TRBV5-1	NA	NA	TRBJ1-1	TGCGCCAGCAGCTTGGCCGAGATAGTGAACACTGAAGCTTTCTTT	CASSLAEIVNTEAFF
TRBV3-1/TRBV3-2	NA	TRBD1	TRBJ1-1	TGTGCCAGCAGCCAAGTCGCGGGACAGCCGAACACTGAAGCTTTCTTT	CASSQVAGQPNTEAFF
TRBV6-5	NA	TRBD1	TRBJ2-7	TGTGCCAGCAGTTACTCCTCGAGACAGGGAGCCTACGAGCAGTACTTC	CASSYSSRQGAYEQYF
TRBV18	NA	NA	TRBJ1-1	TGTGCCAGTAGGGGGTCGGTGAACACTGAAGCTTTCTTT	CASRGSVNTEAFF
TRBV6-5	NA	NA	TRBJ1-4	TGTGCCAGCAGTATACTGGACAGTTCTAATGAAAAACTGTTTTTT	CASSILDSSNEKLFF
TRBV5-6	once	NA	TRBJ2-3	TGTGCCAGCACGTATGTCACAGATACGCAGTATTTT	CASTYVTDTQYF
TRBV19	NA	TRBD1	TRBJ2-7	TGTGCCAGTAGTCTCGGACAGGGTCTCTCCTACGAGCAGTACTTC	CASSLGQGLSYEQYF
TRBV15	NA	NA	TRBJ1-1	TGTGCCACCAGCAGATACGGGGGGGCGGGGGCGCCGGGTGAAGCTTTCTTT	CATSRYGGAGAPGEAFF
TRBV5-5	NA	TRBD1	TRBJ2-3	TGTGCCAGCAGCTTGGTTGAGACAGGGGGCACAGATACGCAGTATTTT	CASSLVETGGTDTQYF
TRBV18	NA	NA	TRBJ2-2	TGTGCCAGCTCACCAACTCAGGGTGACACCGGGGAGCTGTTTTTT	CASSPTQGDTGELFF
TRBV2	NA	TRBD1	TRBJ2-7	TGTGCCAGCGCCCCGGGACAGGGGTCCTACGAGCAGTACTTC	CASAPGQGSYEQYF
TRBV18	NA	NA	TRBJ1-3	TGTGCCAGCTCACCACCCCGACAGGACTACACCATATATTTT	CASSPPRQDYTIYF
TRBV27	few	TRBD1	TRBJ1-4	TGTGCCAGCAGTTTAGGGACAGGGAAACACAAACTGTTTTTT	CASSLGTGKHKLFF
TRBV27	NA	NA	TRBJ2-7	TGTGCCAGCAGTCGACGAGGACACTACGAGCAGTACTTC	CASSRRGHYEQYF
TRBV7-2	NA	TRBD1	TRBJ2-5	TGTGCCAGCAGCTTAGGGGTGACAGGGTTGGAGACCCAGTACTTC	CASSLGVTGLETQYF
TRBV2	NA	TRBD1	TRBJ1-4	TGTGCCAGCACCGCGGGACAGACTAATGAAAAACTGTTTTTT	CASTAGQTNEKLFF
TRBV11-2	NA	TRBD1	TRBJ1-1	TGTGCCAGCAGCAGGGACAGGGTCATCACTGAAGCTTTCTTT	CASSRDRVITEAFF